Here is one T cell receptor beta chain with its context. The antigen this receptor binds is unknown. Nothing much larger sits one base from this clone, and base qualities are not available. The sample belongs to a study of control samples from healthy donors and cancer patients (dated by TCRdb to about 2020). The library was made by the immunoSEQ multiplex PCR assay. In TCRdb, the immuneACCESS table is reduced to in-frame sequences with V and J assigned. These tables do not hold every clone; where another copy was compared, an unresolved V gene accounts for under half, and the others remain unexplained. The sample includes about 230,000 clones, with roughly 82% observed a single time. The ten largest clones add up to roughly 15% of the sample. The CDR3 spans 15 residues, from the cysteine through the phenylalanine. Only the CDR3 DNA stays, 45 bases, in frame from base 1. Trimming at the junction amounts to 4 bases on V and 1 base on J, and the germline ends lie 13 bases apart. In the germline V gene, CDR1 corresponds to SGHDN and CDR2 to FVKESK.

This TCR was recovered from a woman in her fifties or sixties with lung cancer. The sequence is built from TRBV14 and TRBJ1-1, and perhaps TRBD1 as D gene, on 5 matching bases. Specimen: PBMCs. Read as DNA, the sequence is TGTGCCAGCAGCCCGGGGGGAGTGGGGAACACTGAAGCTTTCTTT. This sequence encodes CASSPGGVGNTEAFF.